These T cell receptor beta chains were read from a single sample in a study of blood T cell repertoires in COVID-19. Assay: immunoSEQ multiplex PCR; the TCRdb copy retains only in-frame clones and omits some. The table has approximately 150,000 clones, 80% to 90% seen once. The sequenced sample consisted of peripheral blood. The receptors come from a woman aged 65 to 85 with acute or convalescent COVID-19. Each CDR3 is given with its conserved first and last residue. The D gene is left open where the match is weak. Clone size appears in some rows only: once, few, many, or a class for an expanded clone.

V	J	size	D	CDR3	DNA
TRBV10-3	TRBJ1-1	-	-	CAISEGQGTQGTEAFF	TGTGCCATCAGTGAGGGGCAGGGGACCCAAGGCACTGAAGCTTTCTTT
TRBV6-5	TRBJ1-6	-	TRBD1	CASSPDRRNSPLHF	TGTGCCAGCAGTCCGGACAGGAGGAATTCACCCCTCCACTTT
TRBV7-2	TRBJ2-5	-	-	CASSSRVEETQYF	TGTGCCAGCAGCTCCCGGGTCGAGGAGACCCAGTACTTC
TRBV28	TRBJ2-1	-	TRBD2	CASSLEGGRPINEQFF	TGTGCCAGCAGTTTGGAGGGCGGGAGACCCATAAATGAGCAGTTCTTC
TRBV10-3	TRBJ1-1	few	TRBD1	CAISGQGVYEAFF	TGTGCCATCAGTGGACAGGGGGTTTATGAAGCTTTCTTT
TRBV5-1	TRBJ2-5	once	TRBD2	CASSLFSPSGSSETQYF	TGCGCCAGCAGCTTGTTTTCCCCTAGCGGGAGCTCGGAGACCCAGTACTTC
TRBV24-1	TRBJ1-5	-	-	CATSDPRDPAGYQPQHF	TGTGCCACCAGTGACCCCCGAGACCCGGCGGGATATCAGCCCCAGCATTTT
TRBV6-2/TRBV6-3	TRBJ2-7	-	-	CASSYPTEQYF	TGTGCCAGCAGTTACCCGACAGAGCAGTACTTC
TRBV19	TRBJ1-2	-	-	CARFGSGGRDFFSSEGELGYGYTF	TGTGCCAGATTTGGGTCGGGGGGTCGGGACTTTTTTTCGTCTGAAGGTGAGCTGGGATATGGCTACACCTTC
TRBV7-2	TRBJ2-7	few	TRBD1	CASSLGIDRAYEQYF	TGTGCCAGCAGCTTAGGTATTGACAGGGCCTACGAGCAGTACTTC
TRBV7-8	TRBJ2-7	-	TRBD2	CASSATAAGTSFYEQYF	TGTGCCAGCAGCGCAACCGCCGCCGGGACTAGCTTCTACGAGCAGTACTTC
TRBV3-1/TRBV3-2	TRBJ1-4	-	-	CASSQDLTGKSGTNEKLFF	TGTGCCAGCAGCCAAGATCTCACAGGGAAATCGGGAACTAATGAAAAACTGTTTTTT
TRBV6-5	TRBJ2-1	-	-	CASGVGGKTYNEQFF	TGTGCCAGCGGGGTTGGAGGGAAGACTTACAATGAGCAGTTCTTC
TRBV6-2/TRBV6-3	TRBJ1-5	-	-	CASSLALGANQPQHF	TGTGCCAGCAGTTTGGCCTTGGGAGCGAATCAGCCCCAGCATTTT
TRBV24-1	TRBJ2-1	few	TRBD2	CATSPAGGNYNEQFF	TGTGCCACCAGCCCAGCGGGGGGCAATTACAATGAGCAGTTCTTC